This entry lists 9 T cell receptor beta chains sequenced from one sample in a study of breast tumors, draining lymph nodes, adjacent tissues. Breast cancer patients provided tissue from their axillary draining lymph nodes. TCRdb re-derived calls from the multiplex PCR reads in MiXCR, one entry per CDR3 protein. The sample includes some 120,000 distinct CDR3 sequences, about 20% seen only once; the top ten take under 4.5%. Sequencing input: axillary lymph node tissue. These receptors came from a female donor with breast cancer. Some clones in this sample may be carry-over from other donors' samples.

This clonotype was observed many times. This chain uses TRBV9 with TRBJ1-2, with unresolved D. The CDR3 loop spans 14 amino acids. V gave up 3 bases and J gave up 3 bases, with 12 bases separating them. Germline V gene lookup returns CDR1 SGDLS and CDR2 YYNGEE. The CDR3 sequence: CASSAGMVDYGYTF. DNA of the CDR3: TGTGCCAGCAGCGCGGGGATGGTAGACTATGGCTACACCTTC.

In this sample, this clonotype turned up many times. The chain uses TRBV27 and TRBJ1-5; the match to TRBD1 covers 7 bases. Germline CDR1 and CDR2: MNHEY and SMNVEV (reference sequence). V gave up 5 bases and J gave up 2 bases; unmatched junction bases: 6. The CDR3 is 15 residues long. The CDR3 region has the DNA TGTGCCAGCAGTCCAGGGGGTAGTGGCAATCAGCCCCAGCATTTT. Protein product: CASSPGGSGNQPQHF.

This clonotype was seen many times. This chain joins TRBV20-1 and TRBJ2-7; 7 bases are shared with TRBD2. The CDR3 runs to 14 residues. After removal of 2 bases from V and 5 bases from J, the junction contained 9 bases not matched to a gene. The germline V gene has CDR1 DFQATT and CDR2 SNEGSKA (reference sequence). The CDR3 is CSARTGGGRDEQYF. CDR3 nucleotide sequence: TGCAGTGCTAGAACGGGAGGAGGACGGGACGAGCAGTACTTC.

This clonotype was recorded many times. J is TRBJ1-5 and V is TRBV6-1; D is perhaps TRBD1 (6 bases). Germline CDR1 MNHNS, CDR2 SASEGT. The CDR3 covers 14 residues. Trimming cost V 7 bases and J 1 base, with 11 bases left between them. As DNA, the CDR3 is TGTGCCAGCACCCTAGGACAGAGCAATCAGCCCCAGCATTTT. It is translated as CASTLGQSNQPQHF.

In this sample, this clonotype turned up many times. This chain links TRBV2 with TRBJ1-3; D not certain. V was cut by 4 bases and J by 4 bases, with 8 bases left in between. Looked up from germline, CDR1 is SNHLY and CDR2 is FYNNEI. The CDR3 length is 13 residues. The CDR3 DNA follows: TGTGCCAGCAGTGTTGCGGGGGGAAACACCATATATTTT. This sequence encodes CASSVAGGNTIYF.

The rearrangement links TRBV5-4 to TRBJ1-3, with TRBD1 as a possible D gene (6 bases). This CDR3 contains 15 residues. Germline V gene sequence: CDR1 SGHNT, CDR2 YYREEE (reference sequence). The V gene lost 3 bases and the J gene lost 0 bases, with 10 bases spanning the gap. CDR3 in amino acids: CASSWGASSGNTIYF. CDR3 bases: TGTGCCAGCAGCTGGGGGGCCAGCTCTGGAAACACCATATATTTT.

This clonotype was picked up many times. This sequence joins TRBV20-1 and TRBJ2-1; 14 bases are shared with TRBD2. The J segment lost 12 bases and the V segment lost 0 bases, leaving 10 bases of the junction unmatched. Looked up from germline, CDR1 is DFQATT and CDR2 is SNEGSKA (reference sequence). The CDR3 extends over 16 amino acids. The CDR3 DNA is TGCAGTGCTAGAGATTCTGGGGGACTAGCGGGAGAGGGGCAGTTCTTC. Its protein product is CSARDSGGLAGEGQFF.

This clonotype was counted ten times or more. This rearrangement joins TRBV28 to TRBJ2-7; 8 bases align to TRBD1. The CDR3 extends over 14 amino acids. Trimming cost V 4 bases and J 7 bases; bases outside gene matches: 9. The V gene's germline CDR1 is MDHEN and CDR2 SYDVKM. CDR3 DNA: TGTGCCAGCAGTTACCCCAGGGGGCTTGGTGAGCAGTACTTC. Its translation is CASSYPRGLGEQYF.

At least ten counts were recorded for this clonotype. The V call is TRBV27, the J call TRBJ2-3; D is undetermined. The CDR3 spans 15 residues. Between the trimmed V and J ends, which lost 2 bases and 0 bases, there was a span of 9 bases. CDR1 is MNHEY and CDR2 is SMNVEV in the germline V gene (reference sequence). CDR3 sequence: CASSLRQPSTDTQYF. CDR3 bases: TGTGCCAGCAGTTTACGGCAACCCAGCACAGATACGCAGTATTTT.